The rows below give T cell receptor beta chains drawn from one sample of a study of beta chain features in type 1 diabetes. Clones were read by immunoSEQ multiplex PCR, and TCRdb kept only the in-frame ones, dropping some. Among some 70,000 clones listed, 45% to 50% were seen once. Sequencing was done on a sample of central memory CD4+ T cells from blood. These receptors were taken from a man aged 30 to 39 with type 1 diabetes. The CDR3 runs from the conserved cysteine through the conserved F or W. Each record gives: D gene, V gene, J gene, clone size, CDR3 DNA, CDR3 protein. The D gene is left open where the match is weak. Clone size, where shown, is once, few, many, or a class for clones that have expanded.

>.|TRBV10-2|TRBJ1-5|.
TGCGCCAGCAGTGAGTCGACGGAGGGGCAGCCCCAGCATTTT
CASSESTEGQPQHF
>.|TRBV6-1|TRBJ1-3|few
TGTGCCAGCAGTGACAGAAAAGGAAACACCATATATTTT
CASSDRKGNTIYF
>.|TRBV4-1|TRBJ2-7|.
TGCGCCAGCACACCAGGCACAGGAACCTACGAGCAGTACTTC
CASTPGTGTYEQYF
>.|TRBV29-1|TRBJ2-5|.
TGCAGCGGGGGATTGGGCAGGGGCCAAGAGACCCAGTACTTC
CSGGLGRGQETQYF
>.|TRBV30|TRBJ1-1|.
TGTGCCTGGATCCCTCCGGGCGGGGGCGGAAAAGCTTTCTTT
CAWIPPGGGGKAFF
>.|TRBV6-1|TRBJ1-5|.
TGTGCCAGCAGTGAAACCAGGGATCAGCCCCAGCATTTT
CASSETRDQPQHF
>TRBD1|TRBV11-2|TRBJ2-3|.
TGTGCCAGCAGCCTCCGACAGGGAAGCACAGATACGCAGTATTTT
CASSLRQGSTDTQYF
>.|TRBV6-1|TRBJ1-1|.
TGTGCCAGCATGGCAGGAAACATGAACACTGAAGCTTTCTTT
CASMAGNMNTEAFF
>.|TRBV6-5|TRBJ2-4|few
TGTGCCAGCAGTTACTCGGAGGGGCACAAAAACATTCAGTACTTC
CASSYSEGHKNIQYF
>.|TRBV7-2|TRBJ1-1|.
TGTGCCAGCAGCAAGGGGAGGGTTAGCGAAGCTTTCTTT
CASSKGRVSEAFF
>.|TRBV2|TRBJ2-2|.
TGTGCCAGCAGCCCCGAGGCCCTCACCGGGGAGCTGTTTTTT
CASSPEALTGELFF
>TRBD2|TRBV5-1|TRBJ2-1|.
TGCGCCAGCAGCCTAGCGGGAGAAGGGTATGAGCAGTTCTTC
CASSLAGEGYEQFF
>TRBD1|TRBV10-3|TRBJ1-2|.
TGTGCCATCGGGGACAGCATCGGCTATGGCTACACCTTC
CAIGDSIGYGYTF
>TRBD1|TRBV18|TRBJ2-1|.
TGTGCCAGCTCACCACGGACAGGCCTCTACAATGAGCAGTTCTTC
CASSPRTGLYNEQFF
>TRBD1|TRBV2|TRBJ1-2|.
TGTGCCAGCAACGACAGGGACGGTGGCTACACCTTC
CASNDRDGGYTF
>.|TRBV6-6|TRBJ2-2|.
TGTGCCAGCAGCCCCTGGAACACCGGGGAGCTGTTTTTT
CASSPWNTGELFF
>.|TRBV5-1|TRBJ1-1|.
TGCGCCAGCAGCTTGGACCTGGCCACTGAAGCTTTCTTT
CASSLDLATEAFF
>TRBD1|TRBV30|TRBJ2-2|.
TGTGCCTGGAGTGGTGGGACAGGGAAACGTAGGGACACCGGGGAGCTGTTTTTT
CAWSGGTGKRRDTGELFF
>TRBD1|TRBV7-2|TRBJ1-1|few
TGTGCCAGCAGCTTAGCCGCCAGGGGGCCCACTGAAGCTTTCTTT
CASSLAARGPTEAFF
>.|TRBV29-1|TRBJ1-2|few
TGCAGCGTTGAAGTGGCGGGACGGGTAGGCTACACCTTC
CSVEVAGRVGYTF
>TRBD1|TRBV19|TRBJ1-5|.
TGTGCCAGTAGTATTGTGACAGGGGGGAGCAATCAGCCCCAGCATTTT
CASSIVTGGSNQPQHF
>.|TRBV11-3|TRBJ1-1|once
TGTGCCAGCAGCTTAGGAAACGCGGCGAACACTGAAGCTTTCTTT
CASSLGNAANTEAFF
>TRBD2|TRBV6-5|TRBJ2-1|.
TGTGCCAGCACTTATAGTAGCGGGGGCGCCTATGGGCAGTTCTTC
CASTYSSGGAYGQFF
>TRBD1|TRBV5-6|TRBJ2-7|few
TGTGCCAGCAGCTGGACAGGGAACTCCTACGAGCAGTACTTC
CASSWTGNSYEQYF
>.|TRBV5-1|TRBJ2-7|.
TGCGCCAGCAGCACTGGACAGGAGCAGTACTTC
CASSTGQEQYF
>.|TRBV29-1|TRBJ1-1|.
TGCAGCGTTGAAGACGGCGGGGCAGGGCAGGACACTGAAGCTTTCTTT
CSVEDGGAGQDTEAFF
>TRBD2|TRBV7-2|TRBJ2-7|few
TGTGCCAGCAGGGGCGCAGCGGGAGGATCCTACGAGCAGTACTTC
CASRGAAGGSYEQYF
>TRBD2|TRBV2|TRBJ2-2|.
TGTGCCAGCAGTGAATTGGGGGGGGATAACACCGGGGAGCTGTTTTTT
CASSELGGDNTGELFF
>TRBD2|TRBV27|TRBJ2-1|.
TGTGCCAGCAGGGGACTAGCGGACGATGAGCAGTTCTTC
CASRGLADDEQFF
>.|TRBV5-1|TRBJ2-5|.
TGCGCCAGCAGCTTCGGAGCCTCAGAGACCCAGTACTTC
CASSFGASETQYF
>TRBD1|TRBV27|TRBJ1-1|.
TGTGCCAGCAGTCAAAGAACCCCCGCCTGGGACAGGGTTGCTGAAGCTTTCTTT
CASSQRTPAWDRVAEAFF
>TRBD1|TRBV5-1|TRBJ2-1|few
TGCGCCAGCAGCTTGACAGGGGGAAACAATGAGCAGTTCTTC
CASSLTGGNNEQFF
>TRBD1|TRBV2|TRBJ1-1|once
TGTGCCAGCAGTGGAATGACAGGGGCGGACACTGAAGCTTTCTTT
CASSGMTGADTEAFF
>TRBD1|TRBV2|TRBJ2-2|.
TGTGCCAGCAGGCAACAGGGGTTAAGCACCGGGGAGCTGTTTTTT
CASRQQGLSTGELFF
>TRBD2|TRBV7-9|TRBJ2-1|.
TGTGCCAGCAGCCCGAGCGGGATCTATGAGCAGTTCTTC
CASSPSGIYEQFF
>.|TRBV6-4|TRBJ2-7|few
TGTGCCAGCAGTGATCCTACCGGGACATACTACGAGCAGTACTTC
CASSDPTGTYYEQYF
>.|TRBV5-5|TRBJ1-1|.
TGTGCCAGCAGTTGGGGGCGGAACACTGAAGCTTTCTTT
CASSWGRNTEAFF
>TRBD2|TRBV5-1|TRBJ2-5|few
TGCGCCAGCAGCTTGGAGGCTAGCGGTCAGGAGACCCAGTACTTC
CASSLEASGQETQYF
>.|TRBV10-3|TRBJ1-1|.
TGTGCCATCCAAGCTGGGGGGGGCCCTGAAGCTTTCTTT
CAIQAGGGPEAFF
>TRBD1|TRBV7-9|TRBJ1-1|.
TGTGCCAGCAGCGCAACCGGGACAGGGATACCTGAAGCTTTCTTT
CASSATGTGIPEAFF
>TRBD2|TRBV5-1|TRBJ2-6|.
TGCGCCAGCAGGGAAGGGACTAGCGGTGCGTTCTCTGGGGCCAACGTCCTGACTTTC
CASREGTSGAFSGANVLTF
>.|TRBV5-1|TRBJ1-1|.
TGCGCCAGCAGCTTCCAGGGTTCCGCGAACACTGAAGCTTTCTTT
CASSFQGSANTEAFF
>TRBD2|TRBV5-4|TRBJ2-3|.
TGTGCCAGCAGCTTGTTACTAGCGGGAGAGGGAACAGATACGCAGTATTTT
CASSLLLAGEGTDTQYF
>TRBD2|TRBV7-2|TRBJ2-3|few
TGTGCCAGCAGCTTAGGCCTAGCGGGAGTAACAGATACGCAGTATTTT
CASSLGLAGVTDTQYF
>.|TRBV27|TRBJ2-2|.
TGTGCCAGCAGTTTATCCGCGGGGTTCTTGACCGGGGAGCTGTTTTTT
CASSLSAGFLTGELFF
>.|TRBV6-1|TRBJ2-4|.
TGTGCCAGCAGTGACCCAGAAAACATTCAGTACTTC
CASSDPENIQYF
>.|TRBV18|TRBJ1-1|.
TGTGCCAGCTCACCCCAGGGGAACACTGAAGCTTTCTTT
CASSPQGNTEAFF
>.|TRBV14|TRBJ1-3|.
TGTGCCAGCAGCCTGATACGGGGCTCTGGAAACACCATATATTTT
CASSLIRGSGNTIYF
>.|TRBV5-1|TRBJ1-2|few
TGCGCCAGCAGCTTGCGGGGAGCCCCCCTATCCTATGGCTACACCTTC
CASSLRGAPLSYGYTF
>.|TRBV11-3|TRBJ1-1|.
TGTGCCAGCAGCTTAGATCAGGGTCCGGACACTGAAGCTTTCTTT
CASSLDQGPDTEAFF
>TRBD2|TRBV7-9|TRBJ2-1|.
TGTGCCAGCAGCTCGGCGGCGGGGGGGTCCTACAATGAGCAGTTCTTC
CASSSAAGGSYNEQFF
>TRBD1|TRBV6-5|TRBJ2-7|few
TGTGCCAGCAGGCCTAGACAGGGTGCCTCCTACGAGCAGTACTTC
CASRPRQGASYEQYF
>.|TRBV4-1|TRBJ1-4|.
TGCGCCAGCAGCCGCCAGGGGACAAATGAAAAACTGTTTTTT
CASSRQGTNEKLFF